The T cell receptor beta chain described here comes from a study of shared clonotypes between healthy human individuals. Turning to the study itself: Those who served as donors were a couple of women and three men between the ages of 18 and 49. Study-level points and caveats: Sampling was confined to blood; repertoires within tissues likely differ. Represented diversity, genetic and exposure-history alike, was limited by few donors.

As regards this clone: The target antigen is unknown.

Sequenced by immunoSEQ multiplex PCR; TCRdb stores in-frame clones only, minus some. This table holds roughly 2.4 million clones, about 94% found once. The CD4+ fraction was divided into a CD45RA+ naive subset and a CD45RA-negative memory subset. The receptor comes from a man aged 18 to 35 in good health. Sequencing input: naive CD4+ T cells sorted from blood. As for subset: CD45RA+ positively selected.

The DNA for the CDR3 is TGCGCCAGCAGCCGGAACGGGGGGCTCTACCAAGAGACCCAGTACTTC. This encodes CASSRNGGLYQETQYF. This chain links TRBV5-1 with TRBJ2-5; D perhaps matches TRBD2 (7 bases). This CDR3 spans 16 amino acids. The germline V and J ends were trimmed by 4 bases and 0 bases, with 16 bases remaining between them. CDR1 SGHRS and CDR2 YFSETQ come from the germline V gene.